This entry is about one T cell receptor beta chain. This clone is a singleton in its sample. It has no known antigen specificity. Per-base qualities were not stored, and no clone one base away is much larger. TCRbeta CDR3 regions were amplified from genomic DNA by means of the immunoSEQ Assay, a bias-controlled multiplex PCR. In the source study's methods: Within the assay, amplification of reference gene primers was used to estimate how many nucleated cells each sample contained. To quantify the absolute abundance of each unique TCRbeta CDR3 rearrangement, sequence reads were collapsed and filtered. Productive Simpson clonality was computed per sample as the square root of Simpson's diversity index over productive rearrangements. The immuneACCESS repertoire file appears here via TCRdb, limited to in-frame rearrangements. These files lack a portion of the clones; in checked studies, under half of the deficit traces to unresolved V genes, and the cause of the others is not known. That table furnishes V, J and clone size, whereas the DNA furnished D and trimming. This sample lists about 130,000 clones; roughly 80% were detected once. The top ten clonotypes cover about 12% of the sample.

The record originates from a study of blood T cell repertoires in COVID-19 (TCRdb year 2020). Describing the broader study: Collaborator samples came from the United States, Italy and Spain and covered acute and convalescent phases of COVID-19. The repertoires were made available in a free public database intended to serve as a resource for research on the immune response to SARS-CoV-2. The prospective study material was composed of cDNA or gDNA derived from T cells, B-cell-depleted T cells, or PBMCs. The sample metadata nearly always contained a de-identified subject ID, COVID-19 status, age in years and sex. The samples were drawn from the first 160 participants of the ongoing ImmuneRACE study and from 1,254 subjects provided by 6 global collaborators. Subjects who had been exposed to COVID-19, were actively infected with it, or had recovered from it provided the deeply sampled blood TCRbeta repertoires that made up the dataset. Where available, HLA class I and class II types were obtained from metadata supplied by the sample provider rather than from assay-based typing. Study-wide conclusions, independent of this receptor: The amount of clinical and demographic metadata varied by source and participant and was provided uncurated.

Collaborating institutions collected whole blood in K2EDTA tubes following their own protocols. For TCRbeta analysis, collaborators shipped samples in one of three forms: frozen whole blood, isolated PBMCs, or DNA extracted from either of those sample types. Counted from cysteine to phenylalanine, this CDR3 has 13 amino acids. Solely the CDR3 DNA is kept, with 39 bases framed from the first base. The germline V gene supplies CDR1 SGHRS and CDR2 YFSETQ. V trim: 4 bases; J trim: 8 bases; unmatched bases: 8. Sequenced sample: peripheral blood. The rearranged chain carries TRBV5-1 and TRBJ1-2, with 7 central nucleotides matching TRBD1. The sequence came from a woman aged 60 to 75 with acute or convalescent COVID-19. The encoded CDR3 is CASSAGQLDGYTF. The DNA sequence is given as TGCGCCAGCAGCGCGGGACAGCTGGACGGCTACACCTTC.